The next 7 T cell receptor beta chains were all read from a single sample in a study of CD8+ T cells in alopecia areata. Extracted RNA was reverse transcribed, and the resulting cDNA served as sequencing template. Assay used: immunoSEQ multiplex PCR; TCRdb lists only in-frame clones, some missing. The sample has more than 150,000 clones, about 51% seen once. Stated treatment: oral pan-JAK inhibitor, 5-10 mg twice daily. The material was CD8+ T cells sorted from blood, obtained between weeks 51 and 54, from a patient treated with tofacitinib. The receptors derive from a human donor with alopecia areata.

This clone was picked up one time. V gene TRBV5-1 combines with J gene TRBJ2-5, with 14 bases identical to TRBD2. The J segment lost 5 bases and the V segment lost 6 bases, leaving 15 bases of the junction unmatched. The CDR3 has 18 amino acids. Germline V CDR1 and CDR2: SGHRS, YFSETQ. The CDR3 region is CASTSPSRLAGGPETQYF. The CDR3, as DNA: TGCGCCAGCACGTCCCCCTCGAGACTAGCGGGGGGGCCGGAGACCCAGTACTTC.

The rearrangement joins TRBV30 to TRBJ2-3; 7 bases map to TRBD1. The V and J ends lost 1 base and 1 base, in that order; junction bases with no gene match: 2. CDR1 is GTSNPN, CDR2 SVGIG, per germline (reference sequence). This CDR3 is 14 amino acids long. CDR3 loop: CAWSGDRGTDTQYF. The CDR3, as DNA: TGTGCCTGGAGTGGGGACAGAGGCACAGATACGCAGTATTTT.

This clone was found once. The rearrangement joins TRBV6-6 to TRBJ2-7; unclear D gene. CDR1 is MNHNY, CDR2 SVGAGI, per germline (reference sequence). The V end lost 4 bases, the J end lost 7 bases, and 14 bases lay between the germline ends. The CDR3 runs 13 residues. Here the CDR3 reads CASSLDGTGEQYF. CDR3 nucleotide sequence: TGTGCCAGCAGTTTGGACGGAACCGGGGAGCAGTACTTC.

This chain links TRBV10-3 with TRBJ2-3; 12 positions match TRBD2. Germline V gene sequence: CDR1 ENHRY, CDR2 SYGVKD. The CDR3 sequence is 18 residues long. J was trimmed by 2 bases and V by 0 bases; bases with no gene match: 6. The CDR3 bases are TGTGCCATCAGTGAGTCGGGACTAGCGGGCATATCCACAGATACGCAGTATTTT. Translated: CAISESGLAGISTDTQYF.

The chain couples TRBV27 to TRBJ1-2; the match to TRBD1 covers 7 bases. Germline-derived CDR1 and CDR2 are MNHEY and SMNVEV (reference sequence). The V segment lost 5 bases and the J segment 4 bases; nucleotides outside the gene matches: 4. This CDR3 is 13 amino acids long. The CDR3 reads CASSAGTAYGYTF. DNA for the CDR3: TGTGCCAGCAGTGCCGGGACAGCCTATGGCTACACCTTC.

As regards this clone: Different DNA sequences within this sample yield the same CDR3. The CDR3: CASSLGGYTGELFF. In nucleotides, the CDR3 is TGTGCCAGCAGTTTAGGAGGTTACACCGGGGAGCTGTTTTTT. This chain joins TRBV27 and TRBJ2-2, with D maybe TRBD2 (5 bases). This CDR3 spans 14 amino acids. The V end was cut by 2 bases, the J end by 3 bases, with 7 bases between. Germline V gene lookup returns CDR1 MNHEY and CDR2 SMNVEV (reference sequence).

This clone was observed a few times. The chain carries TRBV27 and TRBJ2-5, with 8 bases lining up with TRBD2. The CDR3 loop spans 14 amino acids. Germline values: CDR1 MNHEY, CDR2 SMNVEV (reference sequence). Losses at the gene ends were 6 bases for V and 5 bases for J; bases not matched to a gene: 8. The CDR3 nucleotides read TGTGCCAGCAGCACCCGGACTAGCTCGGAGACCCAGTACTTC. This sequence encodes CASSTRTSSETQYF.